This is a list of T cell receptor beta chains from one sample in a study of T cells in Graves' hyperthyroidism and ophthalmopathy. TCRdb re-analysed the multiplex PCR reads in MiXCR, keeping a single row per CDR3 protein. The sample lists about 560,000 distinct CDR3 sequences; around 17% were seen once. The material sequenced was blood. The receptor source for this set is a woman between 18 and 30 years old with Graves' hyperthyroidism. Both conserved end residues are part of each CDR3. The D gene is left open where the match is weak. Clone size is not always given. Where it is, it says once, few, many or a class for expanded clones.

>-|TRBV4-2|TRBJ2-3|-
CASSQVGGNTDTQYF
TGTGCCAGCAGCCAAGTCGGGGGCAACACAGATACGCAGTATTTT
>-|TRBV4-1|TRBJ2-7|-
CASSRAVQGPYEQYF
TGCGCCAGCAGCCGGGCTGTCCAGGGGCCCTACGAGCAGTACTTC
>-|TRBV29-1|TRBJ1-2|many
CSVESGAGGYTF
TGCAGCGTTGAATCGGGGGCGGGCGGCTACACCTTC
>-|TRBV6-5|TRBJ2-5|many
CASSYRGATRDTQYF
TGTGCCAGCAGTTACCGGGGGGCTACGAGAGATACCCAGTACTTC
>-|TRBV2|TRBJ2-7|many
CASRSGQSYEQYF
TGTGCCAGCAGATCCGGACAGTCCTACGAGCAGTACTTC
>-|TRBV28|TRBJ2-2|many
CASSLFGLRGTGELFF
TGTGCCAGCAGTTTATTCGGACTTCGAGGCACCGGGGAGCTGTTTTTT
>-|TRBV10-2|TRBJ2-7|-
CASGFGERLREQYF
TGCGCCAGCGGGTTCGGGGAGAGGCTAAGGGAGCAGTACTTC
>-|TRBV19|TRBJ1-1|few
CASRVGEGTEAFF
TGTGCCAGTAGGGTAGGGGAGGGGACTGAAGCTTTCTTT
>-|TRBV11-2|TRBJ1-2|many
CASSLDPGLKNGYTF
TGTGCCAGCAGCTTAGATCCCGGACTGAAAAATGGCTACACCTTC
>-|TRBV12-3/TRBV12-4|TRBJ2-7|many
CASSPGGLYEQYF
TGTGCCAGCAGCCCCGGGGGCCTCTACGAGCAGTACTTC
>-|TRBV24-1|TRBJ2-1|few
CATSDLKGGSYNEQFF
TGTGCCACCAGTGATTTAAAGGGGGGGTCCTACAATGAGCAGTTCTTC
>-|TRBV27|TRBJ1-6|many
CASSVGLGVDSPLHF
TGTGCCAGCAGTGTCGGCCTCGGAGTCGATTCACCCCTCCACTTT
>-|TRBV2|TRBJ2-7|many
CASSDDLRPEQYF
TGTGCCAGCAGTGATGACCTGCGACCCGAGCAGTACTTC
>TRBD2|TRBV20-1|TRBJ2-1|-
CSARGLAGNEQFF
TGCAGTGCTAGAGGGCTAGCGGGGAATGAGCAGTTCTTC
>-|TRBV11-1|TRBJ2-7|many
CASTEARGSYEQYF
TGTGCCAGCACCGAGGCCCGCGGCTCCTACGAGCAGTACTTC
>TRBD2|TRBV2|TRBJ2-7|few
CASGFSGSNEQYF
TGTGCCAGCGGCTTTAGCGGGAGCAACGAGCAGTACTTC
>-|TRBV20-1|TRBJ2-1|-
CSAIEGSSTDEQFF
TGCAGTGCTATCGAGGGCTCTAGTACTGACGAGCAGTTCTTC
>-|TRBV10-3|TRBJ2-7|many
CAIIGRPKAHEQYF
TGTGCCATCATAGGTAGGCCCAAGGCCCACGAGCAGTACTTC
>TRBD1|TRBV6-1|TRBJ2-7|few
CASSGPGQRTYYEQYF
TGTGCCAGCAGTGGCCCGGGACAGCGAACTTACTACGAGCAGTACTTC
>TRBD1|TRBV3-1|TRBJ1-2|-
CASSHDRGSGGYTF
TGTGCCAGCAGCCACGACAGGGGCTCCGGTGGCTACACCTTC
>-|TRBV28|TRBJ1-5|many
CASSLPWGSNQPQHF
TGTGCCAGCAGTTTACCGTGGGGTTCCAATCAGCCCCAGCATTTT